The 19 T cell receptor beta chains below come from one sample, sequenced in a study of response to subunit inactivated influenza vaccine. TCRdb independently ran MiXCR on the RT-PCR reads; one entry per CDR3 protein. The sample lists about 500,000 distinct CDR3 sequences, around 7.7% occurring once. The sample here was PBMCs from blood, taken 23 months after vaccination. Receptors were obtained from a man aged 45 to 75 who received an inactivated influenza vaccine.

The CDR3 sequence is CASSQDYGSRGGGYTF. For the CDR3, the DNA is TGTGCCAGCAGCCAAGATTATGGGAGCAGGGGCGGTGGCTACACCTTC. The chain joins TRBV4-2 to TRBJ1-2; TRBD1 might be the D (6 bases). The V and J ends lost 0 bases and 7 bases respectively, with 18 bases between them. The CDR3 spans 16 residues. Germline V CDR1 and CDR2: LGHNA, YNFKEQ.

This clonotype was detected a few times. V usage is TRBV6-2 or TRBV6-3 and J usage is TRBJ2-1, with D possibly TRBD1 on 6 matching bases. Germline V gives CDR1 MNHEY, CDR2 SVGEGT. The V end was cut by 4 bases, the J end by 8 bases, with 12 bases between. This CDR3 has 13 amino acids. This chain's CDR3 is CASSWGHSYEQFF. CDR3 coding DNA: TGTGCCAGCAGTTGGGGACATTCCTATGAGCAGTTCTTC.

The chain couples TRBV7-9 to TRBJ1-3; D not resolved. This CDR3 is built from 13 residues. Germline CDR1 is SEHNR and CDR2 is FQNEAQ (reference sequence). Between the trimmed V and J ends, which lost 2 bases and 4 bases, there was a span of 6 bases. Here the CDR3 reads CASSLRRGNTIYF. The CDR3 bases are TGTGCCAGCAGCTTACGTCGCGGAAACACCATATATTTT.

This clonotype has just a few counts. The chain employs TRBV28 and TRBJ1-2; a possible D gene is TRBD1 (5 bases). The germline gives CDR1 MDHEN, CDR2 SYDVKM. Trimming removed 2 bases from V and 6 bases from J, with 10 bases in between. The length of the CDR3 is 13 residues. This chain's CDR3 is CASSLQGRNGYTF. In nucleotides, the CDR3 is TGTGCCAGCAGTTTACAGGGTCGGAATGGCTACACCTTC.

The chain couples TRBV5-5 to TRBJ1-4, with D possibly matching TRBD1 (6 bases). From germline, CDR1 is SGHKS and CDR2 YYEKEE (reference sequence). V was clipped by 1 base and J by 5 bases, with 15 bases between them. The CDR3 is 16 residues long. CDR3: CASSLRGDMANEKLFF. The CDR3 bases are TGTGCCAGCAGCTTGAGAGGGGACATGGCAAATGAAAAACTGTTTTTT.

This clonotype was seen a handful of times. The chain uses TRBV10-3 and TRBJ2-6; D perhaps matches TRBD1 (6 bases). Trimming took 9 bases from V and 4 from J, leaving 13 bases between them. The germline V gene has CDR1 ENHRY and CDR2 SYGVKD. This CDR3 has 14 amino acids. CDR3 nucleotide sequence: TGTGCCATAAACGCCGGGACAGGGGCCAACGTCCTGACTTTC. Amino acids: CAINAGTGANVLTF.

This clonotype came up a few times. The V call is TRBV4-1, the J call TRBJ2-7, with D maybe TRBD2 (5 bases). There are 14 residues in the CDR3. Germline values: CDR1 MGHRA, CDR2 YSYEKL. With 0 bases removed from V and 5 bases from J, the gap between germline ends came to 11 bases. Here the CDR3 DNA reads TGCGCCAGCAGCCAAGACAGCTGGCGGGACGAGCAGTACTTC. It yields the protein CASSQDSWRDEQYF.

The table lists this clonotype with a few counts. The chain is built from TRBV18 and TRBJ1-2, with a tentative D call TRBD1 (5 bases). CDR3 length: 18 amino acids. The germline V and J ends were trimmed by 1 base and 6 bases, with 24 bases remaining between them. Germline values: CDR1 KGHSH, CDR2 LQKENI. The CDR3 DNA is TGTGCCAGCTCACCACTGCAGACAGCAGGCGGAGGTCTGCATGGCTACACCTTC. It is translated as CASSPLQTAGGGLHGYTF.

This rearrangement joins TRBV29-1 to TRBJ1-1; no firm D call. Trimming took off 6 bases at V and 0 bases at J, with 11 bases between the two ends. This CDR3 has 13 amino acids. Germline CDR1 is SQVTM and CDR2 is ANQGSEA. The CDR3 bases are TGCAGCGTAGAAAGGGAGCTGAACACTGAAGCTTTCTTT. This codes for CSVERELNTEAFF.

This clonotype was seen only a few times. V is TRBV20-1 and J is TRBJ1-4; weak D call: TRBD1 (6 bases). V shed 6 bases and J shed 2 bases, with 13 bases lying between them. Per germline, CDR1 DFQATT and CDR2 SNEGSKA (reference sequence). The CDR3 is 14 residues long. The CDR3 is CSADRGGTNEKLFF. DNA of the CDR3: TGCAGTGCCGACCGGGGGGGCACTAATGAAAAACTGTTTTTT.

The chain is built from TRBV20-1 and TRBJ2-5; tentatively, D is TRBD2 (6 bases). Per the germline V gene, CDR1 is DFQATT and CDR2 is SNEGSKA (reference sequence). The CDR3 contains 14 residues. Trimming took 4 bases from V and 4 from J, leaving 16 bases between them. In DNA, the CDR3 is TGCAGTGCTAATGGCGGGGCCCACACAGAGACCCAGTACTTC. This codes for CSANGGAHTETQYF.

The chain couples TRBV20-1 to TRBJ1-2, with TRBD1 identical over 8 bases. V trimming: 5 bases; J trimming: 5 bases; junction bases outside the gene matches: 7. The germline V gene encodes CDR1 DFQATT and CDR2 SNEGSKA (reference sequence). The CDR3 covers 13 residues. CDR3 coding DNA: TGCAGTGCTTACAGGGGGACCTCATATGGCTACACCTTC. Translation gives CSAYRGTSYGYTF.

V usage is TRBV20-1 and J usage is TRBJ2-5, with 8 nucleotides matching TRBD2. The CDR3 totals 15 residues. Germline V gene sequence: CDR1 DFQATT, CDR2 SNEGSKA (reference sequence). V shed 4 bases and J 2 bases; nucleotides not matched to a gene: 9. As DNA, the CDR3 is TGCAGTGCTACGGGGGGGGCCGGTAGTCAAGAGACCCAGTACTTC. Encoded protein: CSATGGAGSQETQYF.

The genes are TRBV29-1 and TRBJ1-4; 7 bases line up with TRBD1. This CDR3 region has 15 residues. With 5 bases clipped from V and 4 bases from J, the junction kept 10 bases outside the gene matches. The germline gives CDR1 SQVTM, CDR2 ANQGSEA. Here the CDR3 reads CSVSRTGHNNEKLFF. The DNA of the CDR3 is TGCAGCGTTAGCCGGACAGGCCATAATAATGAAAAACTGTTTTTT.

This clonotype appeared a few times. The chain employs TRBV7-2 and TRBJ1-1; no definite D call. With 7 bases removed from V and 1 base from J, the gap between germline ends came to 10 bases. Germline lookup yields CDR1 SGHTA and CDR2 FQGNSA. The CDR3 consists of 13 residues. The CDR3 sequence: CASNPAGNTEAFF. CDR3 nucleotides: TGTGCCAGCAACCCTGCCGGGAACACTGAAGCTTTCTTT.

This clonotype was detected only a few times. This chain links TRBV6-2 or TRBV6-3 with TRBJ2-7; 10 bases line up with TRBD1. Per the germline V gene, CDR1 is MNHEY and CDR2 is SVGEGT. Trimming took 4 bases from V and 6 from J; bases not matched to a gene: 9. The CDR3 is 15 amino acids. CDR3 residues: CASSSRQGARFEQYF. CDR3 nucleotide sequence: TGTGCCAGCAGTTCCAGACAGGGGGCCCGCTTCGAGCAGTACTTC.

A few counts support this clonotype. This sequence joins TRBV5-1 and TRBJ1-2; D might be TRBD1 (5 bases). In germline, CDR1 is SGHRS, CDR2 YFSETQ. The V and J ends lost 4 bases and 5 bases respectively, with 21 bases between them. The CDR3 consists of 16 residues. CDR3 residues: CASSHITRGEGYGYTF. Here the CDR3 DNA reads TGCGCCAGCAGCCACATAACAAGGGGCGAAGGGTATGGCTACACCTTC.

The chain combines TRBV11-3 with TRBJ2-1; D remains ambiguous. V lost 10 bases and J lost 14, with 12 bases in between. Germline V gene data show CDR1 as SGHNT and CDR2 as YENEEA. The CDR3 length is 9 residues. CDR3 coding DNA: TGTGCCACCTCAGCTTCTGAGTTCTTC. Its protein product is CATSASEFF.

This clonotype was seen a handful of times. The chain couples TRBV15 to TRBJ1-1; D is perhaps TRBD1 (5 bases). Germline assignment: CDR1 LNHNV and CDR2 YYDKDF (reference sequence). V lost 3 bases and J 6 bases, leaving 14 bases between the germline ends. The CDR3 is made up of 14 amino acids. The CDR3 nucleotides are TGTGCCACCAGCAGGATAGCGGCGGGGGCTGAAGCTTTCTTT. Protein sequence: CATSRIAAGAEAFF.